This TCR beta chain comes out of a study of shared clonotypes between healthy human individuals. Study-wide findings and caveats: Although depth was large, rarefaction showed that sequencing of the sorted subsets was incomplete. The study sampled only blood, and tissue repertoires likely differ.

CDR1 is SNHLY, CDR2 FYNNEI, per germline. V dropped 3 bases and J dropped 6; count of bases not matched to a gene: 9. This CDR3 is 15 amino acids long. In regard to this clone: Its cognate antigen is unknown.

The CD4+ fraction was divided into a CD45RA+ naive subset and a CD45RA-negative memory subset. Several immunoSEQ plates held equal portions of the genomic DNA taken from each subset. The assay was immunoSEQ multiplex PCR, and TCRdb's table has in-frame clones only and misses some. Of 650,000 to 800,000 clones detected, approximately 77% appear once; the ten largest clones hold under 2%. This sequence was found in a woman aged 25 to 39 in good health. This chain joins TRBV2 and TRBJ2-7; 9 positions match TRBD2. Input material: memory CD4+ T cells sorted from blood. The sample's subset: CD45RA-negative fraction. The chain's CDR3 is CASSEVAGLAREQYF. The CDR3 nucleotides are TGTGCCAGCAGTGAGGTCGCGGGACTAGCCCGCGAGCAGTACTTC.